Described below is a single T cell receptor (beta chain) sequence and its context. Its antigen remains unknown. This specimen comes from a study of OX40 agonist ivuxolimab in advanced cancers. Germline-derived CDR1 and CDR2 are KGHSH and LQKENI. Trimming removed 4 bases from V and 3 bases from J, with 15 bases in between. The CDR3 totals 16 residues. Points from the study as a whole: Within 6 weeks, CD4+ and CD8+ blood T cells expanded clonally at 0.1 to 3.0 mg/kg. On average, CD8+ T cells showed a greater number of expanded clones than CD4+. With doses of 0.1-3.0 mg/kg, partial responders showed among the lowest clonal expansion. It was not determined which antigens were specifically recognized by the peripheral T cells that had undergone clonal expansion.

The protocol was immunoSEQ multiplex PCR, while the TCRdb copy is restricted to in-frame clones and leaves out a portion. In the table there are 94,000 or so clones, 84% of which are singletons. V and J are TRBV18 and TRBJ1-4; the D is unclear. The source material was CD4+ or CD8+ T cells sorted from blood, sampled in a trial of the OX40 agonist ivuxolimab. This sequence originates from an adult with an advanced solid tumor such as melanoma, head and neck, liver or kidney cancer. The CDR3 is CASSQTGGWANEKLFF. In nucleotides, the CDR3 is TGTGCCAGCTCACAAACGGGTGGATGGGCTAATGAAAAACTGTTTTTT. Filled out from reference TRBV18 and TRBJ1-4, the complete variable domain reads NAGVMQNPRHLVRRRGQEARLRCSPMKGHSHVYWYRQLPEEGLKFMVYLQKENIIDESGMPKERFSAEFPKEGPSILRIQQVVRGDSAAYFCASSQTGGWANEKLFFGSGTQLSVL.